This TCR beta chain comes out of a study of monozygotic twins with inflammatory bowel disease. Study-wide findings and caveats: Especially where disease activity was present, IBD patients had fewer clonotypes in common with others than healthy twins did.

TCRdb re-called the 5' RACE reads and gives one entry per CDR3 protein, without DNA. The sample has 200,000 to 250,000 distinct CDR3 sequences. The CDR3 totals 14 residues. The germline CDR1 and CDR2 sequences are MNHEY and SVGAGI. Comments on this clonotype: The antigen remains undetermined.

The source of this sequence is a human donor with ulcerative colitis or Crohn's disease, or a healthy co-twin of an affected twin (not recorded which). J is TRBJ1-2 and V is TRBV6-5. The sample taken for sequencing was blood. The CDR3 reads CASSYSGLIDGYTF.